These T cell receptor beta chains were read from a single sample in a study of Graves' ophthalmopathy and Graves' hyperthyroidism. MiXCR, applied by TCRdb to the multiplex PCR reads, yields one record per CDR3 protein. The table records a few hundred thousand distinct CDR3 sequences, less than 40% of them present only once. Sequenced input: peripheral blood or thyroid tissue (not recorded which). All receptors derive from an adult man with Graves' hyperthyroidism. The CDR3 runs from the conserved cysteine through the conserved F or W. Fields, in order: CDR3 DNA, CDR3 protein, D gene, V gene, clone size, J gene. D genes are given only for firm matches. Only part of the rows carry a size: once, few, many, or a class if the clone is expanded.

DNA: TGTGCCAGCAGTATAGATGGACAGCTAGCAGGGGCAGATACGCAGTATTTT
CDR3: CASSIDGQLAGADTQYF
D: -
V: TRBV2
size: many
J: TRBJ2-3

DNA: TGCAGCGTTGAAATAGGACAGAACACTGAAGCTTTCTTT
CDR3: CSVEIGQNTEAFF
D: -
V: TRBV29-1
size: many
J: TRBJ1-1

DNA: TGTGCCAGCAGCTTGATCGGGACAGGGCGTGTGAACACTGAAGCTTTCTTT
CDR3: CASSLIGTGRVNTEAFF
D: TRBD1
V: TRBV2
size: few
J: TRBJ1-1

DNA: TGTGCCAGTAGTGTAGCAGGGGGATTCTCCTACGAGCAGTACTTC
CDR3: CASSVAGGFSYEQYF
D: TRBD1
V: TRBV19
size: many
J: TRBJ2-7

DNA: TGTGCCAGCACACCCCACCCCCGGGACAGGGTTTTGGGCAATCAGCCCCAGCATTTT
CDR3: CASTPHPRDRVLGNQPQHF
D: TRBD1
V: TRBV2
size: once
J: TRBJ1-5

DNA: TGCGCCAGCAGCTTGGACAGAACCACAGATACGCAGTATTTT
CDR3: CASSLDRTTDTQYF
D: -
V: TRBV5-1
size: once
J: TRBJ2-3

DNA: TGTGCCAGCAAGGACAGGATCTACGAGCAGTACTTC
CDR3: CASKDRIYEQYF
D: TRBD1
V: TRBV2
size: many
J: TRBJ2-7

DNA: TGTGCCAGCAGCACCAGACGCTCTGGGGCCAACGTCCTGACTTTC
CDR3: CASSTRRSGANVLTF
D: -
V: TRBV7-8
size: -
J: TRBJ2-6

DNA: TGCAGCGTCGAAAGGGCCGGGGATGGCTGCACCTTC
CDR3: CSVERAGDGCTF
D: -
V: TRBV29-1
size: -
J: TRBJ1-2

DNA: TGTGCCTGGCAGGGGGGCACTGAAGCTTTCTTT
CDR3: CAWQGGTEAFF
D: TRBD1
V: TRBV30
size: -
J: TRBJ1-1

DNA: TGTGCCAGCAGCCGAGGACAGGGGGCGCATGGCTACACCTTC
CDR3: CASSRGQGAHGYTF
D: TRBD1
V: TRBV7-8
size: -
J: TRBJ1-2

DNA: TGCGCCAGCAGCTTGGATCCTTTTAGGGGCACTGAAGCTTTCTTT
CDR3: CASSLDPFRGTEAFF
D: -
V: TRBV5-1
size: -
J: TRBJ1-1

DNA: TGTGCCAGCAGCTTAGGATGGAACTATGGCTACACCTTC
CDR3: CASSLGWNYGYTF
D: -
V: TRBV7-9
size: once
J: TRBJ1-2

DNA: TGTGCCAGCAGCGTAGGGGAGTCTCGGGAGCAGTTCTTC
CDR3: CASSVGESREQFF
D: -
V: TRBV9
size: -
J: TRBJ2-1

DNA: TGCAGTGCTAGAACGGGGACTAGCACAGATACGCAGTATTTT
CDR3: CSARTGTSTDTQYF
D: -
V: TRBV20-1
size: -
J: TRBJ2-3

DNA: TGTGCCAGCAGCCAAGCCGGGACAGACATAAAGCGTGAAGCTTTCTTT
CDR3: CASSQAGTDIKREAFF
D: TRBD1
V: TRBV3-1
size: -
J: TRBJ1-1

DNA: TGCGCCAGCAGCTTGGGACAGCTTGGAAACACCATATATTTT
CDR3: CASSLGQLGNTIYF
D: -
V: TRBV5-1
size: many
J: TRBJ1-3

DNA: TGTGCCAGCAGCTTGGGGAACAGTTGGAACTATGGCTACACCTTC
CDR3: CASSLGNSWNYGYTF
D: -
V: TRBV5-4
size: few
J: TRBJ1-2